The source of this T cell receptor (beta chain) is a study of T cell changes during pregnancy in multiple sclerosis. Sequencing used immunoSEQ multiplex PCR; TCRdb keeps in-frame clones, though not all of them. The repertoire consists of 40,000 to 55,000 clones, with around nine tenths occurring once and the leading ten covering around 0.63%. Trimming left V 1 base short and J 5 bases short, with 3 bases between. The CDR3 totals 11 residues. Germline V gives CDR1 SGHAT, CDR2 FQNNGV. This chain connects TRBV11-2 to TRBJ2-7, with no clear D. The receptor's source is a female donor with multiple sclerosis, enrolled in a pregnancy study. The sequencing used CD4+ T cells from peripheral blood mononuclear cells, collected in the first trimester of pregnancy. The CDR3 DNA follows: TGTGCCAGCAGCTTAGCTGACGAGCAGTACTTC. As protein: CASSLADEQYF.